The rows below give T cell receptor beta chains drawn from one sample of a study of OX40 agonist ivuxolimab in advanced cancers. Repertoires were generated with immunoSEQ multiplex PCR, while TCRdb's copy carries only in-frame clones and drops some. The repertoire holds some 97,000 clones, with about 91% as singletons. The source material was CD4+ or CD8+ T cells sorted from blood, sampled in a trial of the OX40 agonist ivuxolimab. The receptors derive from an adult with an advanced solid tumor such as melanoma, head and neck, liver or kidney cancer. Both conserved end residues are part of each CDR3. D genes are given only for firm matches. The size of a clone is reported for some rows only, either as once, few or many, or as a class for expanded clones.

. . TRBJ1-5 TRBV5-5 TGTGCCAGCAGCCTATACCTTGCGGGGGGTAATCAGCCCCAGCATTTT CASSLYLAGGNQPQHF
TRBD1 . TRBJ1-1 TRBV5-4 TGTGCCAGCAGCCCCGGGACAGGGGGCAAGATCACTGAAGCTTTCTTT CASSPGTGGKITEAFF
TRBD2 few TRBJ2-1 TRBV7-3 TGTGCCAGCAGCTCCTCTAGCGGGTCCTACAATGAGCAGTTCTTC CASSSSSGSYNEQFF
. . TRBJ2-2 TRBV7-9 TGTGCCAGCAGCTTAATGGAGGCCGGGGAGCTGTTTTTT CASSLMEAGELFF
TRBD2 . TRBJ2-1 TRBV5-1 TGCGCCAGCAGCTGGGGACTAGCTTACGATGAGCAGTTCTTC CASSWGLAYDEQFF
. . TRBJ2-3 TRBV13 TGTGCCAGCAGATCAGCAGGGAGCACAGATACGCAGTATTTT CASRSAGSTDTQYF
. . TRBJ1-5 TRBV19 TGTGCCAGTAACCCGGACTGGGGCGGAGGTCAGCCCCAGCATTTT CASNPDWGGGQPQHF
TRBD2 . TRBJ2-1 TRBV7-8 TGTGCCAGCAGCTTACGAGCGGGAGGATGGAATGAGCAGTTCTTC CASSLRAGGWNEQFF
. . TRBJ1-2 TRBV6-1 TGTGCCAGCAGTGAAGTAGGCAACCGTAGTGGCTACACCTTC CASSEVGNRSGYTF
TRBD1 . TRBJ1-1 TRBV5-6 TGTGCCAGCAGCATGGACAGGGGGCGCGTCACTGAAGCTTTCTTT CASSMDRGRVTEAFF
TRBD2 . TRBJ2-2 TRBV18 TGTGCCAGCTCACCACCTCCTAGCGGGAGTCCCGGGGAGCTGTTTTTT CASSPPPSGSPGELFF
. . TRBJ2-5 TRBV14 TGTGCCAGCAGCCAAGGACCTAGCGCCTCAGGGGAGACCCAGTACTTC CASSQGPSASGETQYF
. . TRBJ2-7 TRBV12-2 TGTGCAAGTCGCCTCAGGGACCGGCTCTACGAGCAGTACTTC CASRLRDRLYEQYF
TRBD2 . TRBJ2-2 TRBV18 TGTGCCAGCTCACCGGGACTAGCGGGAGTGAACGGGGAGCTGTTTTTT CASSPGLAGVNGELFF
. . TRBJ2-2 TRBV18 TGTGCCAGCTCACCGGACATAACCGGGGAGCTGTTTTTT CASSPDITGELFF
. . TRBJ2-5 TRBV20-1 TGCAGTGCTAGGGCTGGGGAGACCCAGTACTTC CSARAGETQYF
. once TRBJ1-4 TRBV18 TGTGCCAGCTCACCATTCAGCGCCAACTCCCAGGGAAAACTGTTTTTT CASSPFSANSQGKLFF
TRBD2 . TRBJ2-1 TRBV5-4 TGTGCCAGCAGCTATGCCGGGACTAGCGGGAGAACGGTGTATGAGCAGTTCTTC CASSYAGTSGRTVYEQFF
TRBD1 once TRBJ1-4 TRBV19 TGTGCCAGTAGTATAGAGGGCCCCAGGGGGCGAAATGAAAAACTGTTTTTT CASSIEGPRGRNEKLFF
TRBD2 . TRBJ2-3 TRBV7-2 TGTGCCAGCAGCGGGGGGGGACTAGCGGGACCCGATACGCAGTATTTT CASSGGGLAGPDTQYF
. once TRBJ2-5 TRBV7-9 TGTGCCAGCATGCTAGGGGCAGGGGTCCGGACCCAGTACTTC CASMLGAGVRTQYF
. few TRBJ1-6 TRBV27 TGTGCCAGCAGTTGGTTCGGTTCACCCCTCCACTTT CASSWFGSPLHF
. . TRBJ1-2 TRBV14 TGTGCCAGCAGCCAAGCTCCAACGATTAGTTATGGCTACACCTTC CASSQAPTISYGYTF
. . TRBJ1-3 TRBV14 TGTGCCAGCAGCCTCTACGGGGGAAACACCATATATTTT CASSLYGGNTIYF
. . TRBJ2-5 TRBV14 TGTGCCAGCAGCTCCCAGGCCATCGAGACCCAGTACTTC CASSSQAIETQYF
. . TRBJ1-2 TRBV28 TGTGCCAGCAGTAGATCGGGGCGGGGTGGCTACACCTTC CASSRSGRGGYTF
TRBD2 . TRBJ2-2 TRBV28 TGTGCCAGCAGTTCGTGGCGGGAGGTCACCGGGGAGCTGTTTTTT CASSSWREVTGELFF
. . TRBJ2-3 TRBV29-1 TGCAGCGCCGGGGGCGATACGCAGTATTTT CSAGGDTQYF
. . TRBJ2-7 TRBV5-6 TGTGCCAGCTACCGACTAGACTATCACGAGCAGTACTTC CASYRLDYHEQYF
. . TRBJ2-7 TRBV20-1 TGCAGTCCAGTGGGGGGCTACGAGCAGTACTTC CSPVGGYEQYF
. . TRBJ1-5 TRBV19 TGTGCCAGTAGTAACGACGTCAGGAACAATCAGCCCCAGCATTTT CASSNDVRNNQPQHF
. . TRBJ2-5 TRBV5-1 TGCGCCAGCAGCTTGTTTACCGGAGAGACCCAGTACTTC CASSLFTGETQYF
. . TRBJ1-5 TRBV7-9 TGTGCCAGCAGCCCCGACTCGATCGGGCCCCAGCATTTT CASSPDSIGPQHF
. once TRBJ2-7 TRBV11-2 TGTGCCAGCAGCCAAAGGGCCAGGACCTACGAGCAGTACTTC CASSQRARTYEQYF
. few TRBJ1-1 TRBV6-6 TGTGCCAGCAGTGCTACAGGGCCGAACACTGAAGCTTTCTTT CASSATGPNTEAFF
TRBD2 . TRBJ2-5 TRBV11-2 TGTGCCAGCAGCCCCGGACTAGCGGGAGTTTTGATGGAAGAGACCCAGTACTTC CASSPGLAGVLMEETQYF
. . TRBJ1-2 TRBV18 TGTGCCAGCTCACCACCCGAGACGGCCTATGGCTACACCTTC CASSPPETAYGYTF
. . TRBJ2-1 TRBV27 TGTGCCAGCAGTGCCGGAAGGAACTACAATGAGCAGTTCTTC CASSAGRNYNEQFF
. . TRBJ1-2 TRBV5-4 TGTGCCAGCAGCCCCAGCGGGGGGGCTGTTGGCTACACCTTC CASSPSGGAVGYTF
. . TRBJ1-2 TRBV2 TGTGCCAGCAGTGGATCCACAGTTAACTATGGCTACACCTTC CASSGSTVNYGYTF
. . TRBJ1-3 TRBV6-6 TGTGCCAGCAGTTCGGGTAGCTCTGGAAACACCATATATTTT CASSSGSSGNTIYF
. . TRBJ1-1 TRBV29-1 TGCAGCGTTACCCTCATAGAAATCTACACTGAAGCTTTCTTT CSVTLIEIYTEAFF
. . TRBJ2-7 TRBV28 TGTGCCAGCAGTTTCCCCCCACAGGGGGGGAAGTACTTC CASSFPPQGGKYF
. once TRBJ1-5 TRBV9 TGTGCCAGCAGCGTAGGGCAGGGGAACAATCAGCCCCAGCATTTT CASSVGQGNNQPQHF
TRBD1 . TRBJ1-3 TRBV5-8 TGTGCCAGCAGCCGGAGACAGGGCCTTGCTGGAAACACCATATATTTT CASSRRQGLAGNTIYF
. . TRBJ1-2 TRBV7-2 TGTGCCAGCAGCTTAGATCGACTTAGGGACTCTAACTATGGCTACACCTTC CASSLDRLRDSNYGYTF